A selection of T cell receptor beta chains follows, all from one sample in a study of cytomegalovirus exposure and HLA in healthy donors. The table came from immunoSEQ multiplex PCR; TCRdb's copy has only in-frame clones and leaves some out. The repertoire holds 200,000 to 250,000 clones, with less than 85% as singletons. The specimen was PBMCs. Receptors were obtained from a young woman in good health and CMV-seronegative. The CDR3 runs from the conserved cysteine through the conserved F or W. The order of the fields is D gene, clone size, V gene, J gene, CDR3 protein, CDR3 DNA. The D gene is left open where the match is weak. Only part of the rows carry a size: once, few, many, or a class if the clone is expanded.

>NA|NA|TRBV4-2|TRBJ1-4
CASSRDEKLFF
TGTGCCAGCAGCCGCGACGAAAAACTGTTTTTT
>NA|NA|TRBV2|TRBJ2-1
CASSIRTRAANEQFF
TGTGCCAGCAGCATACGAACTAGAGCAGCCAATGAGCAGTTCTTC
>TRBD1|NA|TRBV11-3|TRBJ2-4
CASSPGTGVAKNIQYF
TGTGCCAGCAGCCCGGGGACAGGGGTGGCCAAAAACATTCAGTACTTC
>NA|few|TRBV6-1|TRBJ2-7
CASSAYYEQYF
TGTGCCAGCAGTGCTTACTACGAGCAGTACTTC
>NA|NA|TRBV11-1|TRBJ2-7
CASSLLGSAGDEQYF
TGTGCCAGCAGCCTACTAGGGTCCGCCGGGGACGAGCAGTACTTC
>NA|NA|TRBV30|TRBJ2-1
CAWSVRGARGNEQFF
TGTGCCTGGAGTGTAAGGGGGGCCAGGGGCAATGAGCAGTTCTTC
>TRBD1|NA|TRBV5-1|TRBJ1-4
CASSLEPGQLEKLFF
TGCGCCAGCAGCTTGGAGCCGGGACAGTTGGAAAAACTGTTTTTT
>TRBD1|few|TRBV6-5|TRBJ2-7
CASSYLAGGYEQYF
TGTGCCAGCAGTTACCTGGCAGGGGGCTACGAGCAGTACTTC
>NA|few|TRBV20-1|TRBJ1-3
CSARWGNTIYF
TGCAGTGCTAGGTGGGGAAACACCATATATTTT
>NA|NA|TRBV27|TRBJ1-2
CASSPYRDNYGYTF
TGTGCCAGCAGTCCCTACAGGGATAACTATGGCTACACCTTC
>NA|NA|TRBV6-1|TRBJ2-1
CASINRAFGHNEQFF
TGTGCCAGCATCAACAGGGCTTTTGGTCACAATGAGCAGTTCTTC
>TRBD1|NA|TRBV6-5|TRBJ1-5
CASSLGQGASQPQHF
TGTGCCAGCAGCTTGGGACAGGGGGCAAGTCAGCCCCAGCATTTT